The source of this TCR beta chain is a study of control samples from healthy donors and cancer patients. This CDR3 spans 13 amino acids. Germline V gene sequence: CDR1 MNHEY, CDR2 SMNVEV (reference sequence). The V end lost 4 bases, the J end lost 5 bases, and 9 bases lay between the germline ends. Profiled with immunoSEQ multiplex PCR; TCRdb holds only in-frame clones, not every one. The sample has fewer than 100,000 clones; 88% are singletons. This clone showed up just a few times. The specimen was blood. This chain links TRBV27 with TRBJ1-5; D is ambiguous. This clonotype was sampled from a woman between 45 and 60 years old in good health. The CDR3 spells CASSWREDQPQHF. For the CDR3, the DNA is TGTGCCAGCAGTTGGCGGGAAGATCAGCCCCAGCATTTT.